These 29 T cell receptor beta chains were all obtained from the same sample, sequenced in a study of T cell responses to AZD1222 COVID-19 vaccine. Clones were sequenced by immunoSEQ multiplex PCR, and TCRdb holds only the in-frame ones, with some missing. Of some 140,000 clones listed, 90% are singletons. The material sequenced was peripheral blood, taken on day 0 of AZD1222 vaccination. The receptors originated from an adult in good health.

The V call is TRBV5-1, the J call TRBJ2-6, with D maybe TRBD1 (6 bases). The CDR3 contains 15 residues. Germline CDR1 reads SGHRS; CDR2 reads YFSETQ. V was pared by 4 bases and J by 4 bases, with 12 bases between. The CDR3 DNA reads as TGCGCCAGCAGCCAGACAGGATCCGGGGCCAACGTCCTGACTTTC. This codes for CASSQTGSGANVLTF.

The V and J genes are TRBV28 and TRBJ1-5, with D perhaps TRBD1 (5 bases). The germline V gene encodes CDR1 MDHEN and CDR2 SYDVKM. V lost 8 bases and J lost 0, with 11 bases in between. The CDR3 runs 14 residues. CDR3 residues: CASVGGYSNQPQHF. In DNA form, the CDR3 reads TGTGCCAGCGTTGGGGGATATAGCAATCAGCCCCAGCATTTT.

The rearrangement uses TRBV2 and TRBJ1-5; D gene ambiguous. Trimming left V 6 bases short and J 2 bases short, with 8 bases between. Germline V gene sequence: CDR1 SNHLY, CDR2 FYNNEI. The CDR3 runs to 13 residues. The CDR3: CASRARGNQPQHF. The CDR3 DNA reads TGTGCCAGCAGGGCCCGCGGCAATCAGCCCCAGCATTTT.

V is TRBV19 and J is TRBJ2-1, with 10 bases identical to TRBD1. Losses at the gene ends were 5 bases for V and 8 bases for J; bases not matched to a gene: 9. The CDR3 length is 15 residues. Per germline, CDR1 LNHDA and CDR2 SQIVND (reference sequence). The CDR3 region has the DNA TGTGCCAGTAGTCCAACCGGGACAGGGGCCCATGAGCAGTTCTTC. This encodes CASSPTGTGAHEQFF. Looking up the rest from reference TRBV19 and TRBJ2-1 gives the full variable domain: DGGITQSPKYLFRKEGQNVTLSCEQNLNHDAMYWYRQDPGQGLRLIYYSQIVNDFQKGDIAEGYSVSREKKESFPLTVTSAQKNPTAFYLCASSPTGTGAHEQFFGPGTRLTVL.

This chain uses TRBV5-1 with TRBJ2-3; D is possibly TRBD1 (5 bases). The CDR3 sequence is 14 residues long. The V gene's germline CDR1 is SGHRS and CDR2 YFSETQ. V was clipped by 2 bases and J by 5 bases, with 12 bases between them. The CDR3 DNA reads as TGCGCCAGCAGCTTAGGGGATAGGGGAGATACGCAGTATTTT. Amino acid sequence: CASSLGDRGDTQYF.

The rearrangement joins TRBV13 to TRBJ2-7, with D unclear. The germline V gene has CDR1 PRHDT and CDR2 FYEKMQ (reference sequence). V dropped 4 bases and J dropped 0 bases, with 1 base sitting between them. The CDR3 sequence is 11 residues long. The CDR3 DNA reads as TGTGCCAGCAGCTCCTCCTACGAGCAGTACTTC. Protein: CASSSSYEQYF.

This chain links TRBV12-5 with TRBJ2-5; D call uncertain. Trimming took off 2 bases at V and 5 bases at J, with 6 bases between the two ends. In germline, CDR1 is LGHNT, CDR2 FRNRAP. The CDR3 is made up of 12 amino acids. CDR3 nucleotides: TGTGCTAGTGGTTTGAGCAAGGAGACCCAGTACTTC. It specifies CASGLSKETQYF.

The rearrangement links TRBV27 to TRBJ1-5; D is unresolved. The CDR3 length is 12 residues. V lost 4 bases, J lost 2 bases, and 3 bases lay in between. CDR1 MNHEY and CDR2 SMNVEV come from the germline V gene (reference sequence). The CDR3, as DNA: TGTGCCAGCAGTTCAGGCAATCAGCCCCAGCATTTT. Its translation is CASSSGNQPQHF.

The chain is built from TRBV6-5 and TRBJ1-4; D remains ambiguous. The CDR3 is made up of 15 amino acids. Germline CDR1 reads MNHEY; CDR2 reads SVGAGI. Trimming removed 7 bases from V and 0 bases from J, with 12 bases in between. CDR3: CASTRRTATNEKLFF. DNA of the CDR3: TGTGCCAGCACCCGAAGGACCGCAACTAATGAAAAACTGTTTTTT.

The chain joins TRBV7-2 to TRBJ2-4, with 8 positions matching TRBD1. This CDR3 has 15 residues. Per the germline V gene, CDR1 is SGHTA and CDR2 is FQGNSA. Trimming cost V 6 bases and J 1 base; bases outside gene matches: 5. CDR3 in amino acids: CASSPQGAAKNIQYF. The CDR3 DNA reads TGTGCCAGCAGTCCCCAGGGGGCGGCCAAAAACATTCAGTACTTC.

V is TRBV5-5 and J is TRBJ2-1; no clear D gene. This CDR3 is built from 14 residues. The germline V and J ends were trimmed by 5 bases and 5 bases, with 14 bases remaining between them. Per the germline V gene, CDR1 is SGHKS and CDR2 is YYEKEE (reference sequence). The CDR3: CASSLVPVNNEQFF. In nucleotides, the CDR3 is TGTGCCAGCAGTCTCGTCCCCGTCAACAATGAGCAGTTCTTC.

This clone was picked up a small number of times. The chain has TRBV2 and TRBJ1-5; the D gene is possibly TRBD1 (5 bases). This CDR3 has 15 residues. Germline V gene sequence: CDR1 SNHLY, CDR2 FYNNEI. V lost 8 bases, J lost 0 bases, and 14 bases lay in between. The CDR3 spells CASATATYSNQPQHF. DNA of the CDR3: TGTGCCAGCGCGACAGCCACTTATAGCAATCAGCCCCAGCATTTT.

The chain links TRBV3-1 (or the pseudogene TRBV3-2) to TRBJ1-1; D unclear. Germline-derived CDR1 and CDR2 are LGHDT and YNNKEL (reference sequence). The CDR3 totals 18 residues. With 1 base removed from V and 0 bases from J, the gap between germline ends came to 18 bases. CDR3 residues: CASSQVIGSRTLNTEAFF. The CDR3, as DNA: TGTGCCAGCAGCCAAGTTATAGGTTCGAGGACCCTGAACACTGAAGCTTTCTTT.

The V gene is TRBV5-5, the J gene TRBJ1-1, with D possibly matching TRBD1 (6 bases). This CDR3 region has 13 residues. The V gene's germline CDR1 is SGHKS and CDR2 YYEKEE (reference sequence). V dropped 0 bases and J dropped 8 bases, with 11 bases sitting between them. The CDR3, as DNA: TGTGCCAGCAGCTTGGCGGGACATCTAGAAGCTTTCTTT. Its protein product is CASSLAGHLEAFF.

The chain links TRBV6-2 or TRBV6-3 to TRBJ2-5, with 7 bases that match TRBD2. CDR1 is MNHEY, CDR2 SVGEGT, per germline. Trimming at V came to 0 bases and at J to 1 base, leaving 5 bases not matched to a gene. The CDR3 spans 16 residues. Here the CDR3 DNA reads TGTGCCAGCAGTTACTCAAGCGGGGCCTCCCAAGAGACCCAGTACTTC. As protein: CASSYSSGASQETQYF.

This chain connects TRBV5-1 to TRBJ2-5, with 7 positions matching TRBD1. The CDR3 runs 15 residues. V lost 9 bases and J lost 0; bases outside the gene matches: 11. Germline loops: CDR1 SGHRS, CDR2 YFSETQ. CDR3 DNA sequence: TGCGCCACCGCCCGGTGGGGACAGAACCAAGAGACCCAGTACTTC. Its protein product is CATARWGQNQETQYF.

The V gene is TRBV5-4, the J gene TRBJ1-2; TRBD1 might be the D (5 bases). CDR1 and CDR2 (germline): SGHNT, YYREEE (reference sequence). The ends were cut back, 4 bases at V and 3 bases at J, with 10 bases in the middle. This CDR3 comprises 13 residues. The CDR3 DNA reads as TGTGCCAGCAGCAGGGACGGGGACTATGGCTACACCTTC. Amino acids: CASSRDGDYGYTF.

This clone occurred a few times. The chain carries TRBV4-1 and TRBJ1-6; D not resolved. Germline V CDR1 and CDR2: MGHRA, YSYEKL. V was shortened by 0 bases and J by 10 bases, with 10 bases between the two germline ends. The CDR3 has 14 residues. The CDR3 DNA is TGCGCCAGCAGCCAAGAAAGTACGGGGTCACCCCTCCACTTT. Its protein is CASSQESTGSPLHF.

The chain combines TRBV7-2 with TRBJ1-3, with D possibly matching TRBD1 (5 bases). Germline CDR1 and CDR2: SGHTA and FQGNSA. The germline V and J ends were trimmed by 3 bases and 5 bases, with 11 bases remaining between them. The length of the CDR3 is 14 residues. CDR3 sequence reads: CASSFDQGRNTIYF. CDR3 nucleotides: TGTGCCAGCAGCTTTGACCAGGGCAGAAACACCATATATTTT.

This chain joins TRBV18 and TRBJ1-1; perhaps TRBD1 as D (5 bases). The V gene lost 3 bases and the J gene lost 4 bases, with 15 bases spanning the gap. Germline CDR1 reads KGHSH; CDR2 reads LQKENI. There are 15 residues in the CDR3. The chain's CDR3 is CASSPVQGGSTEAFF. DNA of the CDR3: TGTGCCAGCTCACCGGTCCAGGGCGGAAGCACTGAAGCTTTCTTT.

The gene calls are TRBV4-2 and TRBJ2-7; 12 bases fit TRBD2. CDR1 LGHNA and CDR2 YNFKEQ come from the germline V gene. The CDR3 loop spans 16 amino acids. Trimming cost V 5 bases and J 7 bases; bases outside gene matches: 12. CDR3 sequence: CASSGPSGRAEGEQYF. For the CDR3, the DNA is TGTGCCAGCAGCGGACCTAGCGGGAGGGCCGAAGGAGAGCAGTACTTC.

The gene calls are TRBV11-3 and TRBJ1-1; tentatively, D is TRBD1 (6 bases). V shed 5 bases and J shed 3 bases, with 13 bases lying between them. This CDR3 has 14 residues. Germline V lookup: CDR1 SGHNT, CDR2 YENEEA. CDR3 in DNA: TGTGCCAGCAGCCCGGGGGGGGGCTACACTGAAGCTTTCTTT. Amino acid sequence: CASSPGGGYTEAFF.

The chain uses TRBV6-2 or TRBV6-3 and TRBJ2-7; 10 bases agree with TRBD2. With 2 bases clipped from V and 2 bases from J, the junction kept 12 bases outside the gene matches. Germline loops: CDR1 MNHEY, CDR2 SVGEGT. The CDR3 extends over 18 amino acids. The CDR3 is CASSYPWASGRRTYEQYF. CDR3 DNA: TGTGCCAGCAGTTACCCGTGGGCTAGCGGGAGAAGGACCTACGAGCAGTACTTC.

This clone was observed once. The chain couples TRBV5-6 to TRBJ1-2; D is ambiguous. CDR1 is SGHDT and CDR2 is YYEEEE in the germline V gene. The CDR3 covers 13 residues. Trimming pared 4 bases from V and 6 bases from J, leaving 13 bases between. The CDR3 protein is CASSLTRGDGYTF. As DNA, the CDR3 is TGTGCCAGCAGCCTCACTCGGGGAGATGGCTACACCTTC.

The rearrangement joins TRBV19 to TRBJ2-2; D is uncertain. Trimming stripped 2 bases from V and 2 bases from J, with 9 bases between. Germline lookup yields CDR1 LNHDA and CDR2 SQIVND (reference sequence). This CDR3 is built from 15 residues. CDR3 region: CASSISASNTGELFF. The DNA of the CDR3 is TGTGCCAGTAGTATATCAGCCAGTAACACCGGGGAGCTGTTTTTT. The variable domain in full, completed from reference TRBV19 and TRBJ2-2, reads DGGITQSPKYLFRKEGQNVTLSCEQNLNHDAMYWYRQDPGQGLRLIYYSQIVNDFQKGDIAEGYSVSREKKESFPLTVTSAQKNPTAFYLCASSISASNTGELFFGEGSRLTVL.

The gene calls are TRBV9 and TRBJ2-7, with D uncertain. The CDR3 totals 14 residues. V lost 0 bases to trimming and J lost 3 bases, with 10 bases between them. CDR1 and CDR2 (germline): SGDLS, YYNGEE. CDR3 amino acids: CASSVALSGYEQYF. CDR3 DNA: TGTGCCAGCAGCGTAGCTCTTAGTGGCTACGAGCAGTACTTC.

This chain uses TRBV7-2 with TRBJ1-1; D not resolved. This CDR3 is 16 amino acids long. Trimming took 2 bases from V and 0 from J, leaving 13 bases between them. The germline V gene has CDR1 SGHTA and CDR2 FQGNSA. The CDR3 reads CASSLKGPFVNTEAFF. CDR3 bases: TGTGCCAGCAGCTTAAAAGGCCCCTTTGTGAACACTGAAGCTTTCTTT.

The V and J genes are TRBV28 and TRBJ2-7, with D possibly being TRBD2 (5 bases). Looked up from germline, CDR1 is MDHEN and CDR2 is SYDVKM. Trimming took 2 bases from V and 1 from J, leaving 12 bases between them. This CDR3 is built from 15 residues. CDR3 in amino acids: CASSLTAGMSYEQYF. The CDR3 coding sequence is TGTGCCAGCAGTTTAACGGCGGGTATGTCCTACGAGCAGTACTTC.

In this sample, this clone turned up once. The chain employs TRBV7-9 and TRBJ1-6, with a tentative D call TRBD1 (6 bases). CDR3 length: 17 amino acids. Trimming stripped 2 bases from V and 5 bases from J, with 16 bases between. Per germline, CDR1 SEHNR and CDR2 FQNEAQ (reference sequence). The CDR3 sequence: CASSLPPGQLNNSPLHF. The CDR3, as DNA: TGTGCCAGCAGCTTACCACCCGGACAGCTTAATAATTCACCCCTCCACTTT.